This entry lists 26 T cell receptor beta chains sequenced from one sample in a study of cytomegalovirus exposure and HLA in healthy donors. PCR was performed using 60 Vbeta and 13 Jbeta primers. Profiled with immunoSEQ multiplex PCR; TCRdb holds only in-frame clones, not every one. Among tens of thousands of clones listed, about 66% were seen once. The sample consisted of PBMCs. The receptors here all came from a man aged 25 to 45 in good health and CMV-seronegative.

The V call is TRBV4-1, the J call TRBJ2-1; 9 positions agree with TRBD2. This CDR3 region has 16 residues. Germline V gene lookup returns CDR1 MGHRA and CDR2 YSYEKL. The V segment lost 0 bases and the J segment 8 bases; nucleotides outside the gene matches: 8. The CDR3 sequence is CASSQDHGSGGHEQFF. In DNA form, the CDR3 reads TGCGCCAGCAGCCAAGATCACGGTAGCGGGGGCCATGAGCAGTTCTTC.

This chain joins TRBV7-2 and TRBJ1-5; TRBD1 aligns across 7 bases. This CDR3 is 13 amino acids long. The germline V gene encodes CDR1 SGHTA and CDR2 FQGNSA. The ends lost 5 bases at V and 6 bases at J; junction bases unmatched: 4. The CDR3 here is CASSPGTAQPQHF. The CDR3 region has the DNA TGTGCCAGCAGCCCAGGGACAGCTCAGCCCCAGCATTTT.

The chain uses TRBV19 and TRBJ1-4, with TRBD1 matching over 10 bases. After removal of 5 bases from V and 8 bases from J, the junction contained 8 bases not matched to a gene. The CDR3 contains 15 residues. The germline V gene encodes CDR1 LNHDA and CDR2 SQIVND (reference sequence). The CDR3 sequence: CASSGPGQGKEKLFF. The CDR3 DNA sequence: TGTGCCAGTAGTGGCCCGGGACAGGGGAAAGAAAAACTGTTTTTT.

The DNA for the CDR3 is TGTGCCAGCAGCTTAGGTGTGAGAAACGTCAGGGAGCCCCAGCATTTT. Translation: CASSLGVRNVREPQHF. This chain connects TRBV7-8 to TRBJ1-5, with a weak D call TRBD1 (5 bases). This CDR3 spans 16 amino acids. Trimming left V 1 base short and J 8 bases short, with 18 bases between. From germline, CDR1 is SGHVS and CDR2 FQNEAQ.

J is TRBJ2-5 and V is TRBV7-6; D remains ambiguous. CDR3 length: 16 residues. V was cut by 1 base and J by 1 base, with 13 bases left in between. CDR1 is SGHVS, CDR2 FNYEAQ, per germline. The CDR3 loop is CASSLDISASQETQYF. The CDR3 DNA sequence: TGTGCCAGCAGCTTAGATATTTCGGCTAGCCAAGAGACCCAGTACTTC.

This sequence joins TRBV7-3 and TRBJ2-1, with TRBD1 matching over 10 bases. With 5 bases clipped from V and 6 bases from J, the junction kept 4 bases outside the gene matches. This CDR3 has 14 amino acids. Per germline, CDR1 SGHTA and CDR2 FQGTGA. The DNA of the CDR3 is TGTGCCAGCAGCACCCGGGACAGGGGCAATGAGCAGTTCTTC. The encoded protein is CASSTRDRGNEQFF.

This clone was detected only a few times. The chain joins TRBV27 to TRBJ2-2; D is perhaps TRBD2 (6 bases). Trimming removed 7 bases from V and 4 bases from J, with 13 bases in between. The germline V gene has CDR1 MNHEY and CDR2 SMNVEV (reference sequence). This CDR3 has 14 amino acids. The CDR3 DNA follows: TGTGCCAGCAATACCCTGGGGGGCACCGGGGAGCTGTTTTTT. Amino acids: CASNTLGGTGELFF.

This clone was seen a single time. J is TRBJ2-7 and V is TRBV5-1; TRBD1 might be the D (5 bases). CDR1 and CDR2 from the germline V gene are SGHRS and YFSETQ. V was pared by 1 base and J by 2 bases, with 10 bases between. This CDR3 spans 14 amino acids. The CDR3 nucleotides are TGCGCCAGCAGCTTGCAGGGTTTCACCTACGAGCAGTACTTC. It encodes CASSLQGFTYEQYF.

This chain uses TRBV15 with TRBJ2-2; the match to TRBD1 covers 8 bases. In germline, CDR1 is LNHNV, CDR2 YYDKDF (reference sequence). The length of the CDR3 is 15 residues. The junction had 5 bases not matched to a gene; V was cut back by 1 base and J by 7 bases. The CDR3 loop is CATSRARQGNGELFF. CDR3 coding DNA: TGTGCCACCAGCAGAGCTAGACAGGGGAACGGGGAGCTGTTTTTT.

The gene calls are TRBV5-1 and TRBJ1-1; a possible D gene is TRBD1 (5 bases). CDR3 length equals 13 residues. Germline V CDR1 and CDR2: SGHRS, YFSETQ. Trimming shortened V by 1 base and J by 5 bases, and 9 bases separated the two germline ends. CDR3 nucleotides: TGCGCCAGCAGCTTGAGCCAGGGAACTGAAGCTTTCTTT. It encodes CASSLSQGTEAFF.

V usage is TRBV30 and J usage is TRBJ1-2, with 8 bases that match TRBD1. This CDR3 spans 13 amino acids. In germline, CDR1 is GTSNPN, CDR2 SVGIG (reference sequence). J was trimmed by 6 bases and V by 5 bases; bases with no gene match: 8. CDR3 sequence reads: CAWFRDRPHGYTF. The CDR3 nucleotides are TGTGCCTGGTTTCGGGACAGGCCCCATGGCTACACCTTC.

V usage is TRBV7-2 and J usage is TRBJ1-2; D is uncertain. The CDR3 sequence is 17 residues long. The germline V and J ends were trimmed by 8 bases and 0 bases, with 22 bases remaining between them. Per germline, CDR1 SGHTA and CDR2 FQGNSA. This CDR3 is CASQPWSTFLANYGYTF. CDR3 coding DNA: TGTGCCAGCCAACCTTGGTCCACGTTTTTAGCTAACTATGGCTACACCTTC. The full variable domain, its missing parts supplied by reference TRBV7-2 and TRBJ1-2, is GAGVSQSPSNKVTEKGKDVELRCDPISGHTALYWYRQSLGQGLEFLIYFQGNSAPDKSGLPSDRFSAERTGGSVSTLTIQRTQQEDSAVYLCASQPWSTFLANYGYTFGSGTRLTVV.

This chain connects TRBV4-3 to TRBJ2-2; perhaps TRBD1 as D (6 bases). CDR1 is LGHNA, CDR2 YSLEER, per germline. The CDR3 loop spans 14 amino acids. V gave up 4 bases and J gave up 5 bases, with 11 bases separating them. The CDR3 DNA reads TGCGCCAGCAGCCCCGGGACAAAGACCGGGGAGCTGTTTTTT. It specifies CASSPGTKTGELFF.

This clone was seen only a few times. CDR3 in amino acids: CASRLTGADTQYF. CDR3 in DNA: TGTGCCAGCAGATTGACAGGGGCAGATACGCAGTATTTT. The chain employs TRBV6-5 and TRBJ2-3, with TRBD1 matching over 8 bases. The CDR3 spans 13 residues. Losses at the gene ends were 6 bases for V and 4 bases for J; bases not matched to a gene: 3. Germline V gives CDR1 MNHEY, CDR2 SVGAGI.

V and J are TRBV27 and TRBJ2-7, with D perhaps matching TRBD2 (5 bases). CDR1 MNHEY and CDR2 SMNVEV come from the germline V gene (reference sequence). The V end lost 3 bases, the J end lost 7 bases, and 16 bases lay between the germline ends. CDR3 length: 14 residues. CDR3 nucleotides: TGTGCCAGCAGTTTGTCGGAGAGGGTCGGGGAGCAGTACTTC. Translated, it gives CASSLSERVGEQYF.

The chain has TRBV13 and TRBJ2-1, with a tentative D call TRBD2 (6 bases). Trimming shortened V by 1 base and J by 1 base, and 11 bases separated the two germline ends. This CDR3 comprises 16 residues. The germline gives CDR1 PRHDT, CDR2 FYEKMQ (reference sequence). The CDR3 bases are TGTGCCAGCAGCTTAGTTGGGACTCAATCCTACAATGAGCAGTTCTTC. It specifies CASSLVGTQSYNEQFF.

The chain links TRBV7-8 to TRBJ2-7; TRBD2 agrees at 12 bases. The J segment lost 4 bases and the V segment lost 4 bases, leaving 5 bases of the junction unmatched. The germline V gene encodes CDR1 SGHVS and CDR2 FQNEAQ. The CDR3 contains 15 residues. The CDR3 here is CASSSLAGGLYEQYF. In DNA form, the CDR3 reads TGTGCCAGCAGCTCACTAGCGGGAGGTTTATACGAGCAGTACTTC.

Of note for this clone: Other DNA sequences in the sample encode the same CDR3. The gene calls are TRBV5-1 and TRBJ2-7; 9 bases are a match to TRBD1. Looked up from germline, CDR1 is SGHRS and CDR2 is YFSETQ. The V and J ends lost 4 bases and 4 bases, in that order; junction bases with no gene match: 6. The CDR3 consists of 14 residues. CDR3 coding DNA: TGCGCCAGCAGCGAAGGGACAGGGCTGTACGAGCAGTACTTC. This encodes CASSEGTGLYEQYF.

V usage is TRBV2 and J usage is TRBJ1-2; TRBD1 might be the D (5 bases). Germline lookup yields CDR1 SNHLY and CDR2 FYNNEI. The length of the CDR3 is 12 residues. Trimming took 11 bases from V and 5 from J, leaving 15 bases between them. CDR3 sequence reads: CASWGLRYGYTF. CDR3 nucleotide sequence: TGTGCCTCGTGGGGACTCCGATATGGCTACACCTTC.

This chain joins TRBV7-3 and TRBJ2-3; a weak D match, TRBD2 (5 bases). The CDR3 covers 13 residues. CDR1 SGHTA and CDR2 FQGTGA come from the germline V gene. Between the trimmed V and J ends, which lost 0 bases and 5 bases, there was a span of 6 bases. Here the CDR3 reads CASSLTRGDTQYF. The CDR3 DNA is TGTGCCAGCAGCTTAACACGGGGAGATACGCAGTATTTT.

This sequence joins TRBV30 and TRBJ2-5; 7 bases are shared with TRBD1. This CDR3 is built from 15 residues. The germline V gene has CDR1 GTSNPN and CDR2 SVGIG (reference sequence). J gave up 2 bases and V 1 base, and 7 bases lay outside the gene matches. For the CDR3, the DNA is TGTGCCTGGAGTGGAGCCGGGACAGCACAAGAGACCCAGTACTTC. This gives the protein CAWSGAGTAQETQYF.

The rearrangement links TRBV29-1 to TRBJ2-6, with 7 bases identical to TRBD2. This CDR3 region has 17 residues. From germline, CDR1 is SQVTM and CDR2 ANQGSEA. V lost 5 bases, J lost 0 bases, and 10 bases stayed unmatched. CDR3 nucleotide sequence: TGCAGCGTTAGGGAGGGGTCAGGGAGCTCTGGGGCCAACGTCCTGACTTTC. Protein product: CSVREGSGSSGANVLTF.

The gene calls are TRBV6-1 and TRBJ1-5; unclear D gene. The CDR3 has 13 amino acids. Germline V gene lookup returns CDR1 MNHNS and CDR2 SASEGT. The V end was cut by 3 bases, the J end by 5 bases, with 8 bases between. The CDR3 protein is CASSDAQHQPQHF. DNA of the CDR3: TGTGCCAGCAGTGATGCACAGCATCAGCCCCAGCATTTT.

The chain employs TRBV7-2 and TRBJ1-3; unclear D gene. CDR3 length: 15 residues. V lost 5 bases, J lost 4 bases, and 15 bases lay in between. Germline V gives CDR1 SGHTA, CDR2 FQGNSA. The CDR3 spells CASSASLHTGNTIYF. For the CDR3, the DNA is TGTGCCAGCAGCGCTTCCTTACATACGGGAAACACCATATATTTT. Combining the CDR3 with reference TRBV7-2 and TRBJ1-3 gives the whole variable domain GAGVSQSPSNKVTEKGKDVELRCDPISGHTALYWYRQSLGQGLEFLIYFQGNSAPDKSGLPSDRFSAERTGGSVSTLTIQRTQQEDSAVYLCASSASLHTGNTIYFGEGSWLTVV.

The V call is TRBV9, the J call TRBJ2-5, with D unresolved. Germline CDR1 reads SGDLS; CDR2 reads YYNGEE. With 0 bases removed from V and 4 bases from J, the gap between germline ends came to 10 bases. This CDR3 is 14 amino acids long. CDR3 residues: CASSVGPRLETQYF. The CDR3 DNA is TGTGCCAGCAGCGTAGGACCGAGACTAGAGACCCAGTACTTC.

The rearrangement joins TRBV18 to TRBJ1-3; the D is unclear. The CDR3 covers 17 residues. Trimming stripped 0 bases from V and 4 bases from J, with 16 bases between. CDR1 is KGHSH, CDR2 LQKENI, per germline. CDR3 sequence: CASSPPVYSGKGNTIYF. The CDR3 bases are TGTGCCAGCTCACCACCGGTTTACTCGGGAAAGGGAAACACCATATATTTT.